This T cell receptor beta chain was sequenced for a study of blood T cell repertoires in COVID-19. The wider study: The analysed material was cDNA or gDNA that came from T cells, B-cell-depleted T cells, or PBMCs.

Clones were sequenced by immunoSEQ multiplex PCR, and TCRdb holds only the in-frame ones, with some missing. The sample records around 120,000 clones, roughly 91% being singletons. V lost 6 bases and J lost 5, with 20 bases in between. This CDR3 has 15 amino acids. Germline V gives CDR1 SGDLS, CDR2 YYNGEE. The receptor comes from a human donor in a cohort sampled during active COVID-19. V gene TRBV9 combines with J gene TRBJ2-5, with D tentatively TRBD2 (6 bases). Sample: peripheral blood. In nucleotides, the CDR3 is TGTGCCAGCAACCAGGAGGGTGGCGTGTTGGAGACCCAGTACTTC. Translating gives CASNQEGGVLETQYF.